These 4 T cell receptor beta chains were sequenced from one sample in a study of chemoradiotherapy in HPV16-positive cancers (dated by TCRdb to between 2021 and 2024). Library preparation used the immunoSEQ multiplex PCR assay. TCRdb obtained this table from immuneACCESS and retained in-frame rearrangements with V and J assigned. These tables miss some clones; where compared with another copy, unresolved V genes account for less than half of the shortfall, and the remainder is unexplained. In this sample the table shows just over 25,000 clones, over 85% of which occur a single time. Together, the top ten hold roughly 23% of the sample. The material sequenced was blood, taken from a patient who underwent chemoradiotherapy. The origin of the receptors is a human donor with HPV-associated anogenital cancer.

CDR3 protein: CASSLAQIRTGELFF. CDR3 nucleotides: TGTGCCAGCAGCTTAGCTCAGATACGAACCGGGGAGCTGTTTTTT. The rearrangement joins TRBV7-9 to TRBJ2-2; D not resolved. The CDR3 extends over 15 amino acids. V shed 0 bases and J shed 5 bases, with 10 bases lying between them. Germline V gene sequence: CDR1 SEHNR, CDR2 FQNEAQ (reference sequence). The full variable domain, completed using reference TRBV7-9 and TRBJ2-2, is DTGVSQNPRHKITKRGQNVTFRCDPISEHNRLYWYRQTLGQGPEFLTYFQNEAQLEKSRLLSDRFSAERPKGSFSTLEIQRTEQGDSAMYLCASSLAQIRTGELFFGEGSRLTVL.

Here the CDR3 reads CALETVGGGSPLHF. The CDR3 DNA is TGTGCCTTGGAAACTGTAGGGGGTGGTTCACCCCTCCACTTT. The V gene is TRBV30, the J gene TRBJ1-6, with D perhaps matching TRBD1 (6 bases). CDR3 size: 14 residues. V lost 7 bases to trimming and J lost 9 bases, with 19 bases between them. Germline V gene lookup returns CDR1 GTSNPN and CDR2 SVGIG (reference sequence). Full variable domain (rest looked up from reference TRBV30 and TRBJ1-6): SQTIHQWPATLVQPVGSPLSLECTVEGTSNPNLYWYRQAAGRGLQLLFYSVGIGQISSEVPQNLSASRPQDRQFILSSKKLLLSDSGFYLCALETVGGGSPLHFGNGTRLTVT.

The rearrangement uses TRBV15 and TRBJ1-1; TRBD1 might be the D (5 bases). The germline CDR1 and CDR2 sequences are LNHNV and YYDKDF (reference sequence). V dropped 0 bases and J dropped 7 bases, with 18 bases sitting between them. This CDR3 contains 16 residues. The CDR3 reads CATSRDYSGRGDEAFF. DNA of the CDR3: TGTGCCACCAGCAGAGATTACAGCGGGCGGGGGGATGAAGCTTTCTTT. The full variable domain, its missing parts supplied by reference TRBV15 and TRBJ1-1, is DAMVIQNPRYQVTQFGKPVTLSCSQTLNHNVMYWYQQKSSQAPKLLFHYYDKDFNNEADTPDNFQSRRPNTSFCFLDIRSPGLGDTAMYLCATSRDYSGRGDEAFFGQGTRLTVV.

The chain couples TRBV28 to TRBJ2-5; D is unresolved. This CDR3 contains 16 residues. Germline CDR1 is MDHEN and CDR2 is SYDVKM. V was trimmed by 5 bases and J by 2 bases, leaving 18 bases between them. The CDR3 region is CASSPSYQRGQETQYF. The DNA of the CDR3 is TGTGCCAGCAGTCCCTCGTATCAGCGAGGTCAAGAGACCCAGTACTTC.